This T cell receptor (beta chain) was recovered during a study of T cell responses to AZD1222 COVID-19 vaccine. Study outcomes and limitations: Donors in the cohort were predominantly white British and more often female, and clonal diversity was possibly underestimated. At baseline, just a handful of AZD1222 recipients tested seropositive.

Here immunoSEQ multiplex PCR was the method, and the copy in TCRdb shows in-frame clones only, minus some. The sample consists of over 100,000 clones, 90% to 95% of them appearing once. Details on this clone: Antigen specificity is unknown.

This CDR3 is built from 16 residues. From germline, CDR1 is SGHRS and CDR2 YFSETQ. Trimming pared 4 bases from V and 0 bases from J, leaving 14 bases between. The receptor comes from an adult in good health. Sequencing used peripheral blood, obtained on day 0 of AZD1222 vaccination. The V and J genes are TRBV5-1 and TRBJ1-3; no firm D call. The CDR3 region has the DNA TGCGCCAGCAGCCCGGACGTCCGGAGCTCTGGAAACACCATATATTTT. It yields the protein CASSPDVRSSGNTIYF. The full variable domain, rest sourced from reference TRBV5-1 and TRBJ1-3, is KAGVTQTPRYLIKTRGQQVTLSCSPISGHRSVSWYQQTPGQGLQFLFEYFSETQRNKGNFPGRFSGRQFSNSRSEMNVSTLELGDSALYLCASSPDVRSSGNTIYFGEGSWLTVV.